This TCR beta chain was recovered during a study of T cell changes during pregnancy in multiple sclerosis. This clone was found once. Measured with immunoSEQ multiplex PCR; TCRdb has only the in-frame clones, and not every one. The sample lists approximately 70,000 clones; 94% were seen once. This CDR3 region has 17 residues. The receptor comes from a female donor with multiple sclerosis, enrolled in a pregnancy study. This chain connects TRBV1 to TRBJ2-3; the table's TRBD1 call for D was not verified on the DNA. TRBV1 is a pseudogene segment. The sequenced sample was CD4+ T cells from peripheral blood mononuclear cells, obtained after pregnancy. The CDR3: CTSSQEVQKKVPDTQYF. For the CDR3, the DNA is TGCACCAGCAGCCAAGAGGTACAGAAGAAAGTTCCAGATACGCAGTATTTT.